The 28 T cell receptor beta chains listed next were all sequenced from one sample in a study of T cells in Graves' hyperthyroidism and ophthalmopathy. What was amplified from RNA transcripts were TCR beta CDR3 regions. Carried out on the TCR CDR3, a first-round RT-PCR used the HTBI primer set. Each CDR3 protein is one row after TCRdb ran MiXCR on the multiplex PCR reads. In the table there are more than 500,000 distinct CDR3 sequences, around 16% of which are singletons. The source material was blood. The receptors originated from a woman in her thirties with Graves' hyperthyroidism.

This clonotype was seen at least ten times. The V and J genes are TRBV30 and TRBJ2-1, with 8 positions matching TRBD2. The CDR3 loop spans 16 amino acids. The ends lost 6 bases at V and 0 bases at J; junction bases unmatched: 10. From germline, CDR1 is GTSNPN and CDR2 SVGIG (reference sequence). DNA of the CDR3: TGTGCCTGTTCGGGAGCGGGGGTGAGCTCCTACAATGAGCAGTTCTTC. Protein product: CACSGAGVSSYNEQFF.

This clonotype was seen at least ten times. The chain uses TRBV12-3 or TRBV12-4 and TRBJ2-7; 7 nucleotides align to TRBD1. Losses at the gene ends were 5 bases for V and 6 bases for J; bases not matched to a gene: 7. This CDR3 is built from 13 residues. The CDR3 spells CASSPANRGEQYF. CDR3 bases: TGTGCCAGCAGTCCCGCCAACAGGGGCGAGCAGTACTTC.

This clonotype came up many times. The CDR3 DNA sequence: TGTGCCAGCAGCTTAGTCAGGTTCCAGAACACTGAAGCTTTCTTT. Its translation: CASSLVRFQNTEAFF. The rearrangement links TRBV11-2 to TRBJ1-1; no reliable D call. The germline gives CDR1 SGHAT, CDR2 FQNNGV. V was clipped by 1 base and J by 1 base, with 10 bases between them. CDR3 length equals 15 residues.

This clonotype was seen repeatedly, ten times or more. The chain carries TRBV30 and TRBJ1-1; D ambiguous. The CDR3 loop spans 16 amino acids. Germline CDR1 is GTSNPN and CDR2 is SVGIG (reference sequence). Trimming removed 1 base at V and 1 base at J, with 16 bases between. The CDR3 reads CAWSGGEGKGNTEAFF. The CDR3 region has the DNA TGTGCCTGGAGTGGGGGAGAGGGCAAAGGGAACACTGAAGCTTTCTTT. Based on the CDR3 plus reference TRBV30 and TRBJ1-1, the full variable domain is SQTIHQWPATLVQPVGSPLSLECTVEGTSNPNLYWYRQAAGRGLQLLFYSVGIGQISSEVPQNLSASRPQDRQFILSSKKLLLSDSGFYLCAWSGGEGKGNTEAFFGQGTRLTVV.

This clonotype showed up many times. V gene TRBV7-2 combines with J gene TRBJ2-7; 7 positions agree with TRBD2. The CDR3 totals 15 residues. V lost 1 base and J lost 5; bases outside the gene matches: 8. Germline assignment: CDR1 SGHTA and CDR2 FQGNSA. This chain's CDR3 is CASSLGGAGENEQYF. Here the CDR3 DNA reads TGTGCCAGCAGCTTAGGTGGGGCGGGAGAAAACGAGCAGTACTTC.

There are many counts of this clonotype. This chain links TRBV24-1 with TRBJ1-2, with D perhaps matching TRBD1 (5 bases). CDR1 and CDR2 from the germline V gene are KGHDR and SFDVKD. The CDR3 is made up of 16 amino acids. V dropped 7 bases and J dropped 0 bases, with 17 bases sitting between them. The CDR3 loop is CATSLLSGRANYGYTF. CDR3 bases: TGTGCCACCAGCCTCCTCAGTGGCAGGGCTAACTATGGCTACACCTTC.

This clonotype was counted a few times. It may be a read error: a sequence one base away is much more abundant. The chain joins TRBV12-3 or TRBV12-4 to TRBJ2-1; TRBD1 aligns across 8 bases. J was trimmed by 3 bases and V by 6 bases; bases with no gene match: 4. The CDR3 length is 14 residues. This chain's CDR3 is CASSHGQGYNEQFF. CDR3 DNA sequence: TGTGCCAGCAGCCACGGACAGGGCTACAATGAGCAGTTCTTC.

The chain is built from TRBV20-1 and TRBJ2-1, with 9 bases aligning to TRBD2. V was pared by 0 bases and J by 7 bases, with 13 bases of the junction left unmatched. The CDR3 runs to 17 residues. CDR1 and CDR2 (germline): DFQATT, SNEGSKA (reference sequence). The CDR3 DNA reads TGCAGTGCTAGAGATCGGCTAGAGTGGCGGGAGGGGAATGAGCAGTTCTTC. This codes for CSARDRLEWREGNEQFF.

This clonotype came up a few times. The chain has TRBV28 and TRBJ2-2, with D uncertain. Germline V gene lookup returns CDR1 MDHEN and CDR2 SYDVKM. This CDR3 spans 12 amino acids. The germline V and J ends were trimmed by 7 bases and 2 bases, with 5 bases remaining between them. CDR3 DNA: TGTGCCAGCACCGAAAACACCGGGGAGCTGTTTTTT. It codes for CASTENTGELFF. Together with reference TRBV28 and TRBJ2-2, the CDR3 gives the full variable domain: DVKVTQSSRYLVKRTGEKVFLECVQDMDHENMFWYRQDPGLGLRLIYFSYDVKMKEKGDIPEGYSVSREKKERFSLILESASTNQTSMYLCASTENTGELFFGEGSRLTVL.

The chain links TRBV5-1 to TRBJ2-2, with a weak D call TRBD1 (6 bases). The CDR3 loop spans 14 amino acids. Germline CDR1 SGHRS, CDR2 YFSETQ. V was cut by 0 bases and J by 3 bases, with 6 bases left in between. CDR3 DNA: TGCGCCAGCAGCTTGGGGACAGACACCGGGGAGCTGTTTTTT. It specifies CASSLGTDTGELFF.

This clonotype was counted at least ten times. The chain links TRBV2 to TRBJ1-5; 9 bases align to TRBD1. The CDR3 spans 16 residues. V shed 5 bases and J 6 bases; nucleotides not matched to a gene: 11. Germline V lookup: CDR1 SNHLY, CDR2 FYNNEI. The CDR3 DNA is TGTGCCAGCAGTCTCCTTAAACAGGGGGCGGGTCAGCCCCAGCATTTT. As protein: CASSLLKQGAGQPQHF.

This chain joins TRBV6-2 or TRBV6-3 and TRBJ2-7; the match to TRBD2 covers 15 bases. Germline V lookup: CDR1 MNHEY, CDR2 SVGEGT. The CDR3 runs 18 residues. The V and J ends lost 8 bases and 3 bases, in that order; junction bases with no gene match: 14. CDR3 coding DNA: TGTGCCAGCTGGAGGACTAGCGGGAGGGCCCGTGGTGACTACGAGCAGTACTTC. Protein product: CASWRTSGRARGDYEQYF.

Here the CDR3 reads CASSRQGKNYEQYF. The CDR3 nucleotides are TGTGCCAGTAGTAGACAGGGGAAAAACTACGAGCAGTACTTC. V is TRBV19 and J is TRBJ2-7, with 8 nucleotides matching TRBD1. The CDR3 extends over 14 amino acids. Germline trimming cut 4 bases from V and 3 bases from J; bases unmatched to any gene: 5. CDR1 and CDR2 from the germline V gene are LNHDA and SQIVND (reference sequence).

The chain links TRBV4-1 to TRBJ1-2, with a weak D call TRBD1 (6 bases). Looked up from germline, CDR1 is MGHRA and CDR2 is YSYEKL. Trimming left V 5 bases short and J 5 bases short, with 18 bases between. This CDR3 contains 15 residues. CDR3 sequence: CASSSLGGSWYGYTF. CDR3 DNA: TGCGCCAGCAGCAGCCTTGGGGGCAGCTGGTATGGCTACACCTTC.

A few counts support this clonotype. The chain links TRBV9 to TRBJ2-1, with 9 bases matching TRBD1. J lost 4 bases, V lost 4 bases, and 6 bases had no gene match. Per germline, CDR1 SGDLS and CDR2 YYNGEE. This CDR3 is 15 amino acids long. The CDR3 spells CASSPSGTGYNEQFF. CDR3 coding DNA: TGTGCCAGCAGCCCTTCCGGGACAGGGTACAATGAGCAGTTCTTC.

In this sample, this clonotype turned up many times. The chain is built from TRBV27 and TRBJ2-6; D unresolved. V was trimmed by 3 bases and J by 2 bases, leaving 2 bases between them. CDR1 and CDR2 (germline): MNHEY, SMNVEV (reference sequence). The CDR3 contains 13 residues. CDR3 sequence reads: CASSFAGANVLTF. CDR3 nucleotides: TGTGCCAGCAGTTTTGCTGGGGCCAACGTCCTGACTTTC.

The table lists this clonotype with many counts. CDR3 nucleotides: TGTGCCACCTCGGTTAGTATCGGGGGGAGCACTGAAGCTTTCTTT. Protein: CATSVSIGGSTEAFF. This chain links TRBV13 with TRBJ1-1; D perhaps matches TRBD1 (5 bases). The V gene's germline CDR1 is PRHDT and CDR2 FYEKMQ (reference sequence). The length of the CDR3 is 15 residues. Trimming removed 10 bases from V and 4 bases from J, with 22 bases in between.

This clonotype showed up many times. The genes are TRBV6-1 and TRBJ2-5; D possibly matches TRBD1 or TRBD2 (5 bases each). Per the germline V gene, CDR1 is MNHNS and CDR2 is SASEGT. Trimming stripped 5 bases from V and 0 bases from J, with 10 bases between. This CDR3 is 14 amino acids long. Here the CDR3 reads CASSPGAYQETQYF. The CDR3 DNA reads TGTGCCAGCAGTCCCGGGGCCTACCAAGAGACCCAGTACTTC.

V gene TRBV11-2 combines with J gene TRBJ1-4; D gene ambiguous. The germline V and J ends were trimmed by 5 bases and 5 bases, with 9 bases remaining between them. Germline CDR1 is SGHAT and CDR2 is FQNNGV. This CDR3 is built from 13 residues. The CDR3 DNA reads TGTGCCAGCAGCCGGAGACACAATGAAAAACTGTTTTTT. Translated: CASSRRHNEKLFF.

The chain has TRBV5-1 and TRBJ1-1; D remains unclear. Germline V CDR1 and CDR2: SGHRS, YFSETQ. V lost 4 bases, J lost 11 bases, and 21 bases lay in between. The CDR3 sequence is 14 residues long. In DNA form, the CDR3 reads TGCGCCAGCAGCCGTTCGGACGATCCCCTGGGGGCTTTCTTT. This sequence encodes CASSRSDDPLGAFF.

The CDR3 DNA reads TGTGCCAGCAGCTCCGATCGCGAGCGGCAGCAGTTCTTC. Translating it yields CASSSDRERQQFF. The J gene is TRBJ2-1, the V gene TRBV7-8; maybe TRBD2 (5 bases). The V gene lost 4 bases and the J gene lost 11 bases, with 15 bases spanning the gap. In germline, CDR1 is SGHVS, CDR2 FQNEAQ. This CDR3 spans 13 amino acids.

This clonotype was observed at least ten times. The genes are TRBV29-1 and TRBJ1-1; the D gene is possibly TRBD1 (5 bases). V lost 4 bases, J lost 4 bases, and 7 bases lay in between. The CDR3 loop spans 11 amino acids. The germline V gene encodes CDR1 SQVTM and CDR2 ANQGSEA. The CDR3 spells CSVVGVTEAFF. Written as DNA, the CDR3 is TGCAGCGTTGTAGGGGTCACTGAAGCTTTCTTT. Full variable domain (rest looked up from reference TRBV29-1 and TRBJ1-1): SAVISQKPSRDICQRGTSLTIQCQVDSQVTMMFWYRQQPGQSLTLIATANQGSEATYESGFVIDKFPISRPNLTFSTLTVSNMSPEDSSIYLCSVVGVTEAFFGQGTRLTVV.

About this clonotype itself: Since a much larger clone is just one base distant, this may be a read error. This chain connects TRBV20-1 to TRBJ2-7; D possibly corresponds to TRBD2 (5 bases). The CDR3 is made up of 12 amino acids. Per germline, CDR1 DFQATT and CDR2 SNEGSKA (reference sequence). V was trimmed by 1 base and J by 3 bases, leaving 7 bases between them. The CDR3 nucleotides are TGCAGTGCTAGAGGGGAGTTCTACGAGCAGTACTTC. Translating it yields CSARGEFYEQYF.

This clonotype was counted a few times. The V call is TRBV6-2 or TRBV6-3, the J call TRBJ2-5; 11 nucleotides line up with TRBD2. CDR1 is MNHEY and CDR2 is SVGEGT in the germline V gene. The CDR3 extends over 14 amino acids. V lost 6 bases to trimming and J lost 5 bases; unmatched junction nucleotides: 5. The CDR3 loop reads CASSYSGRAETQYF. The CDR3 DNA reads TGTGCCAGCAGCTATAGCGGGAGGGCCGAGACCCAGTACTTC.

This clonotype was counted at least ten times. The rearrangement links TRBV30 to TRBJ2-3, with no clear D. Germline CDR1 is GTSNPN and CDR2 is SVGIG (reference sequence). The CDR3 sequence is 14 residues long. Trimming took off 4 bases at V and 0 bases at J, with 11 bases between the two ends. CDR3 in DNA: TGTGCCTGGAAGGACGGTATTAGCACAGATACGCAGTATTTT. It specifies CAWKDGISTDTQYF.

This clonotype has at least ten counts. The chain uses TRBV11-2 and TRBJ2-7; the match to TRBD2 covers 8 bases. Germline CDR1 is SGHAT and CDR2 is FQNNGV. The length of the CDR3 is 15 residues. V shed 3 bases, J shed 2 bases, and the junction held 6 bases outside the gene matches. CDR3 sequence reads: CASSFSGSPPYEQYF. The CDR3 DNA reads TGTGCCAGCAGCTTCAGCGGGAGTCCCCCCTACGAGCAGTACTTC.

A few counts support this clonotype. The V and J genes are TRBV29-1 and TRBJ1-1; D is unclear. Germline loops: CDR1 SQVTM, CDR2 ANQGSEA. The CDR3 consists of 12 residues. V lost 1 base and J lost 5, with 8 bases in between. CDR3 sequence reads: CSVEGLGTEAFF. Here the CDR3 DNA reads TGCAGCGTTGAAGGGCTGGGGACTGAAGCTTTCTTT.

The rearrangement joins TRBV19 to TRBJ2-1; weak D call: TRBD2 (6 bases). CDR1 and CDR2 from the germline V gene are LNHDA and SQIVND (reference sequence). The CDR3 is made up of 13 amino acids. The V gene lost 10 bases and the J gene lost 10 bases, with 20 bases spanning the gap. CDR3 nucleotide sequence: TGTGCCACCTCCTTGGGTAGCGGACTAGAGCAGTTCTTC. It is translated as CATSLGSGLEQFF. The full variable domain, in which reference TRBV19 and TRBJ2-1 provide the parts outside the CDR3, is DGGITQSPKYLFRKEGQNVTLSCEQNLNHDAMYWYRQDPGQGLRLIYYSQIVNDFQKGDIAEGYSVSREKKESFPLTVTSAQKNPTAFYLCATSLGSGLEQFFGPGTRLTVL.